By proportion, the clone carrying this T cell receptor beta chain is medium-sized (0.01 to 0.1%). The antigen is undetermined. The data belong to a study of T and B cells in COVID-19 patients. TRB rearrangements were amplified by multiplex PCR with BIOMED2 TRB-A/B primers. TCRdb used MiXCR to reprocess the multiplex PCR reads, holding one entry per CDR3 protein. The table records around 3,200 distinct CDR3 sequences, 25% to 30% of them present only once. From blood, roughly 220-550 ng of genomic DNA served as TRB template. CDR3 size: 15 residues. Germline CDR1 MNHEY, CDR2 SVGAGI. V lost 0 bases and J 0 bases, leaving 7 bases between the germline ends. General study results and limits: In COVID-19 patients, T cell receptor beta variable and joining gene use was reportedly strongly skewed. No sequencing was yet done of CD4+, regulatory or CD8+ subsets, or of SARS-CoV-2-responsive or tetramer+ sorted cells. Active COVID-19 showed highly clonal TRB repertoires; recovery showed diversity and richness above healthy donors.

The origin of this receptor is a human donor with active COVID-19. The sample taken for sequencing was blood. The V and J genes are TRBV6-5 and TRBJ2-3, with unresolved D. The CDR3 bases are TGTGCCAGCAGTTACTCCTTTACTAGCACAGATACGCAGTATTTT. Its protein product is CASSYSFTSTDTQYF.